This TCR beta chain was documented in a study of blood T cell repertoires in COVID-19. Overall study context: COVID-19 samples from acute and convalescent phases originated in the United States, Italy and Spain. Sample material is recorded as cDNA or gDNA derived from T cells, B-cell-depleted T cells, or PBMCs.

During active infection, Seattle patients enrolled and were then monitored through disease. As handled by the study authors: Cell counts per sample came from amplifying reference gene primers. Measured with immunoSEQ multiplex PCR; TCRdb has only the in-frame clones, and not every one. The V and J calls and clone size were taken over from that table, and D and trimming were inferred from the DNA. The sample has about 300,000 clones; roughly 80% are singletons. The source is a human donor with COVID-19, enrolled during active disease. The donor label of this sample is uncertain. Sample: peripheral blood.

CDR3 bases: TGTGCCAGCAAACCAGGACAGGGAACCCCCTACGAGCAGTACTTC. This codes for CASKPGQGTPYEQYF. The chain uses TRBV28 and TRBJ2-7, with 8 bases identical to TRBD1. The V segment lost 7 bases and the J segment 2 bases; nucleotides outside the gene matches: 10. CDR3 size: 15 residues. Germline assignment: CDR1 MDHEN and CDR2 SYDVKM.